This record covers a single T cell receptor (beta chain). This clonotype came up many times. No antigen is known for it. Base qualities are not recorded, but no much larger clone differs from it by a single base. PBMCs were isolated by Ficoll-Paque density gradient centrifugation. This sample was taken from a study of T-cell memory formation after mild COVID-19 (TCRdb year 2021). About the investigation overall: TCR sequence clusters from the two donors were largely donor specific. T-cell clones expanding and contracting after mild COVID-19 in a couple of donors were tracked by longitudinal TCRalpha and TCRbeta repertoire sequencing. The cohort was made up of two young adult volunteers, one female and one male, who were previously healthy. The paper as a whole reports these results and caveats: Some responding clones were detected in pre-infection memory, which suggested that pre-existing cross-reactive memory T cells had joined the SARS-CoV-2 response. Whether the second-wave clones peaking on day 37 were SARS-CoV-2 specific was not confirmed. The study covered only a couple of mild cases, and larger cohorts including severe cases with pre-infection samples were considered necessary. Balanced CD4/CD8 phenotypes were observed for clones contracting from day 15 to 85, whereas a bias towards CD4+ was observed for a second wave of clones expanding from day 15 to 37. Contracting CD4+ clones were located mainly in the CM and EM memory subsets, whereas CD8+ clones were found to be enriched in EMRA.

At the junction V is shortened by 1 base and J by 0 bases, with 10 bases in between. The CDR3 starts with the cysteine, ends with the phenylalanine, and has 16 residues. Only the CDR3 region is kept as DNA, spanning 48 bases read in frame from base 1. CDR1 and CDR2, per the germline V gene, are SGHVS and FQNEAQ. TCRdb records Illumina NovaSeq 6000 as the sequencer. cDNA libraries for TCRalpha and TCRbeta were prepared by 5'RACE using constant-segment primers, with sample barcodes and unique molecular identifiers added. Trizol reagent was used to extract RNA from every sample. The libraries were amplified in two PCR steps, and the second step added a second sample barcode and Illumina TruSeq adapters. The libraries were sequenced on an Illumina NovaSeq using 2 x 150 bp paired-end reads. The study's own analysis went as follows. The reads were demultiplexed and collapsed into UMI-guided consensus sequences using migec v1.2.7. Using mixcr v2.1.11, UMI consensuses were aligned to TRA and TRB V and J templates and then assembled into clonotypes. A clonotype was counted as expanded or contracted only when both edgeR and NoisET called the clonotype significant, with the noise models trained on biological replicates. edgeR calls used a false discovery rate-adjusted p below 0.01 and a log2 fold-change threshold of 1. As an exploratory analysis of dynamics, max-normalized trajectories of the 1000 most abundant clonotypes were examined with PCA combined with hierarchical clustering. Separately sequenced CD4+ and CD8+ repertoires were used to assign a CD4 or CD8 phenotype to each responding clone. In TCRdb, the public reads were trimmed at Q25 with fastp and aligned with MiXCR, with productive beta chains retained. Rows matching on CDR3 protein sequence are summarized as one entry with the most common DNA and genes. The V and J calls, along with clone size, are taken from TCRdb and not from the paper's own processing. Present in this sample are 250,000 to 300,000 distinct CDR3 sequences, around 15% of which were seen just once. Jointly, the top ten make up about 23% of the sample.

The rearrangement combines TRBV7-8 with TRBJ2-1; D gene: possibly TRBD2, on 6 matching bases. The TCR sequence derives from a man younger than 30 who had mild COVID-19 (a few samples of this study predate the infection). The sample titles of this study are shuffled in the database, so cell type and time point are left out; the donor was told from shared clones. The sample was PBMCs or a T cell subset sorted from them (not recorded which). The DNA sequence is as follows: TGTGCCAGCAGCTTAGACATCGGGAGCTCCTACAATGAGCAGTTCTTC. The translation is CASSLDIGSSYNEQFF. This CDR3, with the reference TRBV7-8 and TRBJ2-1 proteins standing in past its ends, gives the full variable domain GAGVSQSPRYKVAKRGQDVALRCDPISGHVSLFWYQQALGQGPEFLTYFQNEAQLDKSGLPSDRFFAERPEGSVSTLKIQRTQQEDSAVYLCASSLDIGSSYNEQFFGPGTRLTVL.